These 22 T cell receptor beta chains came from one sample sequenced in a study of T cell responses to AZD1222 COVID-19 vaccine. TCRdb's table, derived via immunoSEQ multiplex PCR, lists solely in-frame clones and lacks some. The repertoire holds about 160,000 clones, with roughly nine tenths as singletons. The specimen comprised peripheral blood, sampled on day 0 of AZD1222 vaccination. The receptor source for this set is an adult in good health.

This chain links TRBV5-6 with TRBJ2-7; weak D call: TRBD2 (5 bases). Germline CDR1 and CDR2: SGHDT and YYEEEE. The V gene lost 2 bases and the J gene lost 6 bases, with 9 bases spanning the gap. The CDR3 loop spans 12 amino acids. The CDR3 DNA reads TGTGCCAGCAGCTTATCCCGGGGCGAGCAGTACGTC. Translated, it gives CASSLSRGEQYV.

The chain employs TRBV14 and TRBJ2-2; 7 bases line up with TRBD1. Losses at the gene ends were 2 bases for V and 2 bases for J; bases not matched to a gene: 8. Germline assignment: CDR1 SGHDN and CDR2 FVKESK. The CDR3 is 17 residues long. For the CDR3, the DNA is TGTGCCAGCAGCCAAATCATTGGGACAGTAAACACCGGGGAGCTGTTTTTT. Amino acid sequence: CASSQIIGTVNTGELFF.

The CDR3 spells CASSLRKIMTADSPLHF. DNA of the CDR3: TGTGCCAGCAGTTTACGCAAGATAATGACAGCTGATTCACCCCTCCACTTT. The J gene is TRBJ1-6, the V gene TRBV28; D possibly corresponds to TRBD1 (5 bases). This CDR3 has 17 amino acids. CDR1 and CDR2 (germline): MDHEN, SYDVKM. V lost 2 bases, J lost 8 bases, and 19 bases lay in between.

This chain uses TRBV6-6 with TRBJ2-3; 9 nucleotides agree with TRBD2. CDR1 and CDR2 from the germline V gene are MNHNY and SVGAGI (reference sequence). This CDR3 comprises 16 residues. The trim removed 5 bases at V and 3 bases at J, leaving 9 bases unmatched. The CDR3 sequence is CASSRKRGVGTDTQYF. The CDR3 nucleotides read TGTGCCAGCAGTCGAAAGCGGGGGGTCGGGACAGATACGCAGTATTTT.

The genes are TRBV7-9 and TRBJ2-1; TRBD1 agrees at 8 bases. This CDR3 contains 17 residues. Trimming at V came to 1 base and at J to 4 bases, leaving 9 bases not matched to a gene. Germline-derived CDR1 and CDR2 are SEHNR and FQNEAQ (reference sequence). For the CDR3, the DNA is TGTGCCAGCAGCTTAGGGACCAGGGGGCTAGGGTACAATGAGCAGTTCTTC. Its translation: CASSLGTRGLGYNEQFF.

This chain connects TRBV5-4 to TRBJ2-7; D might be TRBD2 (5 bases). V was shortened by 4 bases and J by 5 bases, with 16 bases between the two germline ends. The V gene's germline CDR1 is SGHNT and CDR2 YYREEE (reference sequence). This CDR3 is 14 amino acids long. Written as DNA, the CDR3 is TGTGCCAGCAGCGGCCCGGGCTACGGGAACGAGCAGTACTTC. It specifies CASSGPGYGNEQYF.

This chain uses TRBV3-1 (or the pseudogene TRBV3-2) with TRBJ2-3; TRBD2 matches 8 bases. The CDR3 spans 19 residues. Germline V lookup: CDR1 LGHDT, CDR2 YNNKEL (reference sequence). Losses at the gene ends were 1 base for V and 0 bases for J; bases not matched to a gene: 12. Here the CDR3 reads CASSQVPRGGRPSTDTQYF. The CDR3 nucleotides read TGTGCCAGCAGCCAAGTCCCGCGCGGGGGGAGACCTAGCACAGATACGCAGTATTTT.

The V and J genes are TRBV10-1 and TRBJ2-1; 12 bases are a match to TRBD2. Trimming at V came to 6 bases and at J to 7 bases, leaving 4 bases not matched to a gene. Per the germline V gene, CDR1 is WNHNN and CDR2 is SYGVQD (reference sequence). The CDR3 extends over 14 amino acids. CDR3 residues: CASSLAGGRNEQFF. The CDR3 DNA sequence: TGCGCCAGCAGCCTAGCGGGGGGGCGGAATGAGCAGTTCTTC.

J is TRBJ2-7 and V is TRBV28; D unclear. Trimming removed 5 bases at V and 5 bases at J, with 7 bases between. The V gene's germline CDR1 is MDHEN and CDR2 SYDVKM. CDR3 size: 11 residues. DNA for the CDR3: TGTGCCAGCAGTCCCAGGCACGAGCAGTACTTC. Amino acids: CASSPRHEQYF.

This chain connects TRBV27 to TRBJ1-1, with D possibly being TRBD1 (6 bases). Germline V gene data show CDR1 as MNHEY and CDR2 as SMNVEV (reference sequence). The CDR3 loop spans 18 amino acids. Trimming shortened V by 5 bases and J by 1 base, and 23 bases separated the two germline ends. The CDR3: CASSRGGPGTIRNTEAFF. Here the CDR3 DNA reads TGTGCCAGCAGTAGGGGGGGGCCAGGGACCATTAGGAACACTGAAGCTTTCTTT.

The chain employs TRBV4-1 and TRBJ1-4; 7 bases map to TRBD1. There are 15 residues in the CDR3. V gave up 1 base and J gave up 7 bases; unmatched junction bases: 6. CDR1 is MGHRA, CDR2 YSYEKL, per germline. CDR3 DNA sequence: TGCGCCAGCAGCCAAGCAGACAGGGAGGGTGAAAAACTGTTTTTT. Translated: CASSQADREGEKLFF.

J is TRBJ2-5 and V is TRBV11-2, with 7 bases lining up with TRBD2. V gave up 0 bases and J gave up 4 bases; unmatched junction bases: 2. Germline-derived CDR1 and CDR2 are SGHAT and FQNNGV. This CDR3 comprises 14 residues. The CDR3 sequence is CASSLDWGGETQYF. The CDR3 nucleotides are TGTGCCAGCAGCTTAGATTGGGGGGGAGAGACCCAGTACTTC.

The CDR3 DNA reads as TGTGCCAGCAGCGTAGCGTCGGGGCGAGCAGAGACCCAGTACTTC. The encoded protein is CASSVASGRAETQYF. This sequence joins TRBV9 and TRBJ2-5; D might be TRBD1 or TRBD2, each matching 5 bases. Germline CDR1 and CDR2: SGDLS and YYNGEE. Trimming removed 0 bases at V and 4 bases at J, with 13 bases between. This CDR3 is 15 amino acids long.

The V gene is TRBV27, the J gene TRBJ1-2; 8 bases map to TRBD1. V was clipped by 4 bases and J by 6 bases; unmatched bases: 4. In germline, CDR1 is MNHEY, CDR2 SMNVEV (reference sequence). This CDR3 has 13 residues. The CDR3 here is CASSSRGRHGYTF. The CDR3 coding sequence is TGTGCCAGCAGTTCCAGGGGGCGGCATGGCTACACCTTC.

A single count supports this clone. The chain couples TRBV20-1 to TRBJ2-5; D is ambiguous. From germline, CDR1 is DFQATT and CDR2 SNEGSKA (reference sequence). The CDR3 is 12 amino acids. V was clipped by 3 bases and J by 1 base, with 6 bases between them. CDR3 in amino acids: CSASRTQETQYF. CDR3 DNA: TGCAGTGCTAGTCGTACCCAAGAGACCCAGTACTTC.

The rearrangement links TRBV5-4 to TRBJ2-1; a possible D gene is TRBD2 (6 bases). The germline CDR1 and CDR2 sequences are SGHNT and YYREEE (reference sequence). The length of the CDR3 is 16 residues. Trimming stripped 3 bases from V and 6 bases from J, with 19 bases between. The DNA for the CDR3 is TGTGCCAGCAGCTCATCGGGGGTTTACAAGTCCAATGAGCAGTTCTTC. This encodes CASSSSGVYKSNEQFF.

The gene calls are TRBV28 and TRBJ1-1, with a possible D match to TRBD1 (5 bases). Germline V gene lookup returns CDR1 MDHEN and CDR2 SYDVKM. The V end was cut by 6 bases, the J end by 6 bases, with 14 bases between. The CDR3 is 13 amino acids. The CDR3 region is CASRDSPGAEAFF. CDR3 coding DNA: TGTGCCAGCAGAGACAGCCCGGGGGCTGAAGCTTTCTTT.

The genes are TRBV6-1 and TRBJ2-6, with D uncertain. The CDR3 runs 16 residues. V lost 3 bases to trimming and J lost 0 bases, with 9 bases between them. Germline loops: CDR1 MNHNS, CDR2 SASEGT. As DNA, the CDR3 is TGTGCCAGCAGTGAGTTCGCCGGCTCTGGGGCCAACGTCCTGACTTTC. Amino acids: CASSEFAGSGANVLTF.

The V and J genes are TRBV6-2 or TRBV6-3 and TRBJ2-7, with 11 bases aligning to TRBD1. Germline values: CDR1 MNHEY, CDR2 SVGEGT. The CDR3 is 13 residues long. Germline trimming cut 6 bases from V and 6 bases from J; bases unmatched to any gene: 4. CDR3 nucleotide sequence: TGTGCCAGCAGCCTGGGACAGGGGGTCGAGCAGTACGTC. Residues: CASSLGQGVEQYV.

This CDR3 reads CASSQDRTGSNSPLHF. The CDR3 region has the DNA TGCGCCAGCAGCCAAGATAGGACAGGGAGTAATTCACCCCTCCACTTT. The V gene is TRBV4-1, the J gene TRBJ1-6; TRBD1 agrees at 8 bases. Germline V lookup: CDR1 MGHRA, CDR2 YSYEKL. After removal of 0 bases from V and 6 bases from J, the junction contained 4 bases not matched to a gene. The CDR3 has 16 amino acids.

This clone was counted a single time. The V gene is TRBV5-1, the J gene TRBJ2-7; D remains unclear. The CDR3 runs to 13 residues. CDR1 is SGHRS, CDR2 YFSETQ, per germline. The V gene lost 5 bases and the J gene lost 4 bases, with 13 bases spanning the gap. The CDR3 sequence is CASRTRSLYEQYV. The CDR3 DNA reads TGCGCCAGCAGGACCAGGTCCCTATACGAGCAGTACGTC.

This clone is medium-sized by share. CDR3 sequence: CASSFVQALEQYF. DNA for the CDR3: TGTGCCAGCAGTTTCGTACAGGCTCTCGAGCAGTACTTC. The chain has TRBV28 and TRBJ2-7; D is perhaps TRBD1 (5 bases). The CDR3 covers 13 residues. V gave up 3 bases and J gave up 6 bases, with 12 bases separating them. Germline CDR1 MDHEN, CDR2 SYDVKM.